A single sample gave rise to the 24 T cell receptor beta chains below, sequenced in a study of CD8 T cells in ankylosing spondylitis. Each CDR3 protein gets one entry after TCRdb re-called the 5' RACE reads with MiXCR. The sample shows under 400,000 distinct CDR3 sequences, roughly 10% of them seen only once. The specimen was blood, either unsorted or a sorted T cell fraction (not recorded which). Source of these receptors: a female donor with ankylosing spondylitis or in good health (not recorded which).

This clonotype was picked up a small number of times. This chain links TRBV6-2 or TRBV6-3 with TRBJ2-2; D unresolved. The germline V gene has CDR1 MNHEY and CDR2 SVGEGT. CDR3 size: 12 residues. Deletions cut 7 bases from V and 4 bases from J, with 7 bases between. This CDR3 is CASTTGTGELFF. In DNA form, the CDR3 reads TGTGCCAGCACCACTGGCACCGGGGAGCTGTTTTTT.

At least ten counts were recorded for this clonotype. This chain links TRBV20-1 with TRBJ2-3; 7 nucleotides align to TRBD1. Germline V gene lookup returns CDR1 DFQATT and CDR2 SNEGSKA (reference sequence). This CDR3 has 14 amino acids. Losses at the gene ends were 1 base for V and 1 base for J; bases not matched to a gene: 2. CDR3 sequence: CSARVQGGTDTQYF. The DNA of the CDR3 is TGCAGTGCTAGAGTGCAGGGGGGCACAGATACGCAGTATTTT.

This clonotype was seen ten or more times. This chain joins TRBV10-3 and TRBJ1-6, with a possible D match to TRBD1 (5 bases). V was cut by 7 bases and J by 9 bases, with 16 bases left in between. Germline values: CDR1 ENHRY, CDR2 SYGVKD. CDR3 size: 14 residues. As DNA, the CDR3 is TGTGCCATCAAGGTCGGGGGGGATTCTTCACCCCTCCACTTT. It translates to CAIKVGGDSSPLHF.

DNA for the CDR3: TGTGCCAGCAGTTCGCCCTCAGGTCCCCCCCTCGAGCAGTACTTC. It codes for CASSSPSGPPLEQYF. The V gene is TRBV28, the J gene TRBJ2-7; D unclear. The CDR3 covers 15 residues. Germline V gene data show CDR1 as MDHEN and CDR2 as SYDVKM. Trimming stripped 4 bases from V and 6 bases from J, with 19 bases between.

The sample holds a few counts of this clonotype. V is TRBV10-3 and J is TRBJ1-6, with D possibly TRBD1 on 6 matching bases. Germline CDR1 is ENHRY and CDR2 is SYGVKD. Trimming took 4 bases from V and 2 from J, leaving 12 bases between them. CDR3 size: 16 residues. CDR3 in amino acids: CAISATGVPYNSPLHF. CDR3 bases: TGTGCCATCAGTGCGACAGGCGTTCCCTATAATTCACCCCTCCACTTT.

This clonotype was detected a few times. This chain joins TRBV12-3 or TRBV12-4 and TRBJ1-5; D not certain. This CDR3 is built from 13 residues. V lost 6 bases, J lost 7 bases, and 13 bases lay in between. This CDR3 is CASSPSGGQPQHF. The CDR3 nucleotides are TGTGCCAGCAGCCCCTCGGGCGGCCAGCCCCAGCATTTT.

CDR3 coding DNA: TGTGCCAGCAGTTTCTCTCCCCCTTGGCCCCAGCATTTT. Translating it yields CASSFSPPWPQHF. This chain connects TRBV27 to TRBJ1-5; no clear D. The CDR3 consists of 13 residues. Trimming removed 3 bases from V and 9 bases from J, with 12 bases in between. Germline assignment: CDR1 MNHEY and CDR2 SMNVEV (reference sequence).

This clonotype has a count of ten or more. The chain combines TRBV20-1 with TRBJ2-7; 11 nucleotides match TRBD2. The CDR3 is 13 amino acids. The J segment lost 3 bases and the V segment lost 6 bases, leaving 4 bases of the junction unmatched. The germline V gene has CDR1 DFQATT and CDR2 SNEGSKA (reference sequence). CDR3 bases: TGCAGTGCGACGACTAGCGGGATCTACGAGCAGTACTTC. Its protein product is CSATTSGIYEQYF.

Worth noting for this clonotype: Given a much more abundant clone one base away, this may be a read error. In DNA form, the CDR3 reads TGCGCCAGCAGATTGTCCGGGGGCTATGGCTACACCTTC. It translates to CASRLSGGYGYTF. The V call is TRBV5-1, the J call TRBJ1-2, with a possible D match to TRBD1 (5 bases). This CDR3 comprises 13 residues. Germline CDR1 SGHRS, CDR2 YFSETQ. The V gene lost 5 bases and the J gene lost 4 bases, with 12 bases spanning the gap.

This clonotype was recorded at least ten times. This chain links TRBV25-1 with TRBJ2-7; D is uncertain. Germline V gene sequence: CDR1 MGHDK, CDR2 SYGVNS. V dropped 3 bases and J dropped 5 bases, with 20 bases sitting between them. The CDR3 runs 16 residues. The CDR3 is CASSDLGASLINEQYF. As DNA, the CDR3 is TGTGCCAGCAGTGATCTTGGAGCTAGTCTAATCAACGAGCAGTACTTC.

The gene calls are TRBV25-1 and TRBJ2-1, with D perhaps TRBD2 (6 bases). The V gene lost 8 bases and the J gene lost 2 bases, with 13 bases spanning the gap. The CDR3 sequence is 14 residues long. Germline values: CDR1 MGHDK, CDR2 SYGVNS. The CDR3 bases are TGTGCCAGCGGACGGGAGAACGCCTACAATGAGCAGTTCTTC. This sequence encodes CASGRENAYNEQFF. The whole variable domain, filled in from reference TRBV25-1 and TRBJ2-1, reads EADIYQTPRYLVIGTGKKITLECSQTMGHDKMYWYQQDPGMELHLIHYSYGVNSTEKGDLSSESTVSRIRTEHFPLTLESARPSHTSQYLCASGRENAYNEQFFGPGTRLTVL.

This clonotype was seen many times. This chain joins TRBV4-3 and TRBJ2-1; D gene ambiguous. In germline, CDR1 is LGHNA, CDR2 YSLEER. This CDR3 region has 15 residues. V was pared by 0 bases and J by 0 bases, with 6 bases between. CDR3 residues: CASSQDTSSYNEQFF. The CDR3 coding sequence is TGCGCCAGCAGCCAAGATACGAGCTCCTACAATGAGCAGTTCTTC.

Ten or more counts support this clonotype. An end of the junction does not agree with germline; a read error may underlie this. The chain couples TRBV5-5 to TRBJ1-1, with D hard to call. This CDR3 contains 13 residues. The germline CDR1 and CDR2 sequences are SGHKS and YYEKEE (reference sequence). For the CDR3, the DNA is TGTGCCAGCACCTTGGGTGGGGTACAAGAAGCTTTCTTT. It yields the protein CASTLGGVQEAFF.

This clonotype was observed a handful of times. V and J are TRBV10-3 and TRBJ1-1, with 10 bases fitting TRBD1. Germline-derived CDR1 and CDR2 are ENHRY and SYGVKD. The V and J ends lost 6 bases and 2 bases, in that order; junction bases with no gene match: 3. The CDR3 is 14 amino acids. The CDR3 nucleotides are TGTGCCATCAGGGACAGGGGGGTTAACACTGAAGCTTTCTTT. Amino acids: CAIRDRGVNTEAFF.

In this sample, this clonotype turned up many times. This sequence joins TRBV20-1 and TRBJ2-7; tentatively, D is TRBD2 (5 bases). Germline loops: CDR1 DFQATT, CDR2 SNEGSKA (reference sequence). Trimming cost V 1 base and J 0 bases, with 16 bases left between them. CDR3 length: 16 amino acids. CDR3 nucleotide sequence: TGCAGTGCTAGAGTGGGATCGACTACGAGCTCCTACGAGCAGTACTTC. Residues: CSARVGSTTSSYEQYF.

This clonotype appeared a few times. The chain links TRBV7-9 to TRBJ2-5; D is unresolved. This CDR3 region has 14 residues. From germline, CDR1 is SEHNR and CDR2 FQNEAQ (reference sequence). Trimming removed 3 bases from V and 5 bases from J, with 13 bases in between. CDR3 protein: CASSFSEIRETQYF. The CDR3 nucleotides are TGTGCCAGCAGCTTCTCCGAAATCCGGGAGACCCAGTACTTC.

This chain links TRBV20-1 with TRBJ2-7; perhaps TRBD1 as D (5 bases). CDR3 size: 13 residues. Germline lookup yields CDR1 DFQATT and CDR2 SNEGSKA (reference sequence). V was pared by 6 bases and J by 5 bases, with 17 bases between. The CDR3 spells CSAPTVLGDEQYF. DNA for the CDR3: TGCAGTGCCCCGACAGTGTTAGGAGACGAGCAGTACTTC.

This clonotype was counted a few times. The rearrangement uses TRBV12-3 or TRBV12-4 and TRBJ1-1, with D possibly TRBD1 on 6 matching bases. V lost 6 bases and J 2 bases, leaving 16 bases between the germline ends. This CDR3 has 15 amino acids. In DNA form, the CDR3 reads TGTGCCAGCAGCCAGGGGCCAGCGGGAAACACTGAAGCTTTCTTT. As protein: CASSQGPAGNTEAFF.

This clonotype was found many times. This rearrangement joins TRBV15 to TRBJ1-5; no reliable D call. This CDR3 has 17 residues. Germline CDR1 and CDR2: LNHNV and YYDKDF (reference sequence). Deletions cut 1 base from V and 4 bases from J, with 17 bases between. The DNA for the CDR3 is TGTGCCACCAGCAGAGCCCCAGCTCTCCTAACGAATCAGCCCCAGCATTTT. The encoded protein is CATSRAPALLTNQPQHF.

This clonotype was found a few times. The genes are TRBV27 and TRBJ2-5; 9 positions agree with TRBD2. Per germline, CDR1 MNHEY and CDR2 SMNVEV (reference sequence). With V trimmed by 5 bases and J by 1 base, 5 bases remained unmatched. The CDR3 extends over 15 amino acids. The CDR3 DNA follows: TGTGCCAGCAGTCGATCGCGGGGGGGCCAAGAGACCCAGTACTTC. It yields the protein CASSRSRGGQETQYF.

There are many counts of this clonotype. The genes are TRBV20-1 and TRBJ1-5; the D is unclear. CDR3 length: 14 amino acids. Germline values: CDR1 DFQATT, CDR2 SNEGSKA (reference sequence). Trimming removed 0 bases from V and 4 bases from J, with 10 bases in between. This CDR3 reads CSARDRSVNQPQHF. The CDR3, as DNA: TGCAGTGCTAGAGATCGGTCGGTGAATCAGCCCCAGCATTTT.

The chain combines TRBV20-1 with TRBJ2-1; 9 bases are a match to TRBD2. V lost 6 bases and J lost 2; bases outside the gene matches: 5. This CDR3 has 14 residues. CDR1 is DFQATT and CDR2 is SNEGSKA in the germline V gene (reference sequence). Written as DNA, the CDR3 is TGCAGTGCCAGGCTAGCGGGGACCTACAATGAGCAGTTCTTC. As protein: CSARLAGTYNEQFF.

Comments on this clonotype: Since a much larger clone is just one base distant, this may be a read error. The CDR3 ends on some other residue instead of the conserved phenylalanine or tryptophan, so this is likely a read error. This chain links TRBV20-1 with TRBJ2-5; possibly TRBD2 for D (6 bases). CDR1 is DFQATT and CDR2 is SNEGSKA in the germline V gene (reference sequence). V dropped 5 bases and J dropped 3 bases, with 19 bases sitting between them. The CDR3 runs to 15 residues. DNA of the CDR3: TGCAGTGCTGCCCGGGGAACTAGCAAGGAAGAGACCCAGTACTCC. It codes for CSAARGTSKEETQYS.

This clonotype came up many times. The chain uses TRBV27 and TRBJ1-4; 7 nucleotides line up with TRBD1. J lost 8 bases, V lost 4 bases, and 7 bases had no gene match. CDR3 length: 14 residues. CDR1 is MNHEY and CDR2 is SMNVEV in the germline V gene (reference sequence). This chain's CDR3 is CASSSTGFREKLFF. CDR3 DNA sequence: TGTGCCAGCAGTTCGACAGGGTTTCGAGAAAAACTGTTTTTT.